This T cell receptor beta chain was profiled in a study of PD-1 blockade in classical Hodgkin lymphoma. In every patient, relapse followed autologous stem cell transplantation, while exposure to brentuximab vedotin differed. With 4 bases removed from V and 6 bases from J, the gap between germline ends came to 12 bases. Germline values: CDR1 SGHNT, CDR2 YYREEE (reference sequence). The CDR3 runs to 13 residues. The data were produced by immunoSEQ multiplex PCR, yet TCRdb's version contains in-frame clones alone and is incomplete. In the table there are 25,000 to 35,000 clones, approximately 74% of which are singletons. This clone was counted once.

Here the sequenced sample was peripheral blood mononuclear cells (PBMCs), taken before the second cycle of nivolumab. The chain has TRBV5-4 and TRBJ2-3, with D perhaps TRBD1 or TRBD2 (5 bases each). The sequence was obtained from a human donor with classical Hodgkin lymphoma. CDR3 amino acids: CASSIPRGDTQYF. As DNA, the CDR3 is TGTGCCAGCAGCATCCCCCGGGGCGATACGCAGTATTTT.